This section outlines one T cell receptor beta chain sequence together with its context. Its antigen remains unidentified. At one end the junction does not follow the germline gene, possibly because of a read error. Germline assignment: CDR1 LNHDA and CDR2 SQIVND (reference sequence). This CDR3 is built from 13 residues. These data belong to a study of graft-versus-host responses after intestinal transplantation. Overall study: Multivisceral, liver-intestinal, or isolated intestinal transplants were received by the recipients.

TCRdb's table, derived via immunoSEQ multiplex PCR, lists solely in-frame clones and lacks some. The sample has 20,000 to 25,000 clones; around 81% are singletons. Intraepithelial and lamina propria lymphocytes were released after the graft tissue was processed. Overall study results and limits: The recipient marrow held GvH clones, and some of them showed up first in ileum or blood. Patients who carried graft-donor T cell macrochimerism also had high graft-versus-host to host-versus-graft clonal ratios in their allografts. Early post-transplant declines in HvG were associated with peak levels of circulating GvH clones.

Sample: ileum tissue, taken 12 days after intestinal transplant. This TCR was sampled from a human patient who received an intestinal transplant, so some T cells may come from the graft donor. The chain uses TRBV19 and TRBJ2-1; D ambiguous. Here the CDR3 DNA reads TGTGCCAGTAGTTGGTTCAAAAACAATGGGCAGTTCTTC. This translates into CASSWFKNNGQFF.